The following is a T cell receptor beta chain sequence with its context. This entry comes from a study of blood T cell repertoires in COVID-19. Study-wide background: The United States, Italy and Spain supplied acute and convalescent COVID-19 samples. Nucleic acid was either cDNA or gDNA, and it came from T cells, B-cell-depleted T cells, or PBMCs.

Original processing notes: Researchers report that nucleated cell counts were estimated from reference gene primer amplification. The data were produced by immunoSEQ multiplex PCR, yet TCRdb's version contains in-frame clones alone and is incomplete. The DNA was the basis for D and trimming; V, J and clone size are from that table. The profile shows about 41,000 clones, about 80% of them singletons. Sequenced material: peripheral blood. This sequence originates from an elderly woman with acute or convalescent COVID-19.

CDR3 region: CASSFGQGEGNTIYF. The DNA for the CDR3 is TGTGCCAGCAGCTTTGGACAGGGAGAGGGAAACACCATATATTTT. The chain links TRBV9 to TRBJ1-3; 8 bases agree with TRBD1. The V gene end was trimmed by 4 bases and the J gene end by 4 bases; junction bases not matched to a gene: 7. Germline values: CDR1 SGDLS, CDR2 YYNGEE. The CDR3 has 15 residues.